The 24 T cell receptor beta chains reported below all come from one sample, sequenced in a study of cytomegalovirus exposure and HLA in healthy donors. PCR amplification relied on 60 Vbeta primers (plus 13 Jbeta primers). The assay was immunoSEQ multiplex PCR, and TCRdb's table has in-frame clones only and misses some. There are more than 85,000 clones in the sample; 60% to 85% occur only once, and approximately 1.2% lies in the top ten. Sequencing used PBMCs. The receptors were gathered from a man aged 35 to 55 in good health and CMV-seronegative.

This chain connects TRBV6-5 to TRBJ1-1; D not resolved. The CDR3 covers 15 residues. Germline V CDR1 and CDR2: MNHEY, SVGAGI. Trimming stripped 0 bases from V and 0 bases from J, with 8 bases between. The CDR3 DNA reads TGTGCCAGCAGTTACTCTCCAGGTTTGAACACTGAAGCTTTCTTT. Its translation: CASSYSPGLNTEAFF.

The gene calls are TRBV19 and TRBJ1-5; possibly TRBD1 for D (5 bases). This CDR3 contains 16 residues. CDR1 is LNHDA and CDR2 is SQIVND in the germline V gene (reference sequence). Trimming shortened V by 1 base and J by 2 bases, and 12 bases separated the two germline ends. CDR3 residues: CASSIGRDWGNQPQHF. The CDR3, as DNA: TGTGCCAGTAGTATAGGGAGGGACTGGGGCAATCAGCCCCAGCATTTT.

J is TRBJ2-5 and V is TRBV29-1; 9 bases match TRBD2. The CDR3 totals 15 residues. The J segment lost 4 bases and the V segment lost 3 bases, leaving 9 bases of the junction unmatched. Germline CDR1 is SQVTM and CDR2 is ANQGSEA. CDR3 protein: CSVDGVAGVRETQYF. The CDR3 DNA sequence: TGCAGCGTTGATGGGGTAGCGGGGGTCCGAGAGACCCAGTACTTC.

This clone was seen a handful of times. The gene calls are TRBV6-5 and TRBJ1-3; no firm D call. The CDR3 is 11 amino acids. Germline-derived CDR1 and CDR2 are MNHEY and SVGAGI. The V and J ends lost 10 bases and 8 bases respectively, with 12 bases between them. CDR3 in amino acids: CATRGRYTIYF. For the CDR3, the DNA is TGTGCCACCCGAGGGAGATACACCATATATTTT.

This rearrangement joins TRBV5-4 to TRBJ2-6, with TRBD1 as a possible D gene (5 bases). V lost 9 bases and J lost 0, with 10 bases in between. The CDR3 covers 14 residues. CDR1 and CDR2 (germline): SGHNT, YYREEE (reference sequence). The CDR3 spells CATQQDSGANVLTF. CDR3 DNA sequence: TGTGCCACCCAACAGGACTCTGGGGCCAACGTCCTGACTTTC.

This chain links TRBV28 with TRBJ2-7; D ambiguous. The ends were cut back, 6 bases at V and 0 bases at J, with 15 bases in the middle. Germline CDR1 is MDHEN and CDR2 is SYDVKM. This CDR3 comprises 15 residues. CDR3 amino acids: CASSPRADFSYEQYF. CDR3 bases: TGTGCCAGCAGCCCCCGAGCCGATTTCTCCTACGAGCAGTACTTC.

The chain carries TRBV7-9 and TRBJ1-5; D unresolved. This CDR3 has 16 amino acids. Germline V lookup: CDR1 SEHNR, CDR2 FQNEAQ (reference sequence). V was cut by 5 bases and J by 0 bases, with 14 bases left in between. DNA of the CDR3: TGTGCCAGCAGCCACCTGGACTCGTCTAGCAATCAGCCCCAGCATTTT. Its protein is CASSHLDSSSNQPQHF.

To note about this clone: Different DNA sequences within this sample yield the same CDR3. The gene calls are TRBV5-1 and TRBJ2-5, with D hard to call. Germline lookup yields CDR1 SGHRS and CDR2 YFSETQ. There are 13 residues in the CDR3. Trimming pared 1 base from V and 3 bases from J, leaving 7 bases between. The CDR3 protein is CASSLRREETQYF. The CDR3 DNA is TGCGCCAGCAGCTTGAGAAGAGAAGAGACCCAGTACTTC.

The gene calls are TRBV4-1 and TRBJ1-2, with a tentative D call TRBD1 (6 bases). Trimming took 4 bases from V and 0 from J, leaving 9 bases between them. The CDR3 length is 14 residues. The germline CDR1 and CDR2 sequences are MGHRA and YSYEKL. The CDR3 spells CASSLDRTNYGYTF. As DNA, the CDR3 is TGCGCCAGCAGCCTTGACAGGACTAACTATGGCTACACCTTC.

This chain links TRBV7-9 with TRBJ2-5, with D unclear. The V end was cut by 5 bases, the J end by 5 bases, with 15 bases between. Per the germline V gene, CDR1 is SEHNR and CDR2 is FQNEAQ (reference sequence). The CDR3 runs to 14 residues. CDR3 protein: CASSPFPDTETQYF. The CDR3 DNA reads TGTGCCAGCAGCCCTTTCCCTGATACTGAGACCCAGTACTTC.

CDR3 DNA: TGTGCCAGCAGTGGGACGGGACAGCGCTACGAGCAGTACTTC. It translates to CASSGTGQRYEQYF. The chain employs TRBV27 and TRBJ2-7; 7 positions match TRBD1. Per germline, CDR1 MNHEY and CDR2 SMNVEV (reference sequence). The CDR3 length is 14 residues. The junction had 7 bases not matched to a gene; V was cut back by 5 bases and J by 3 bases.

CDR3 region: CASSLAHTGTQYF. CDR3 nucleotide sequence: TGTGCCAGCAGCTTAGCCCACACGGGGACCCAGTACTTC. V gene TRBV7-2 combines with J gene TRBJ2-5; the D is unclear. This CDR3 is 13 amino acids long. The V end was cut by 0 bases, the J end by 7 bases, with 9 bases between. Germline CDR1 and CDR2: SGHTA and FQGNSA.

The chain recombines TRBV2 with TRBJ2-7, with 7 bases aligning to TRBD2. The CDR3 extends over 15 amino acids. The V gene's germline CDR1 is SNHLY and CDR2 FYNNEI. V lost 6 bases, J lost 6 bases, and 14 bases stayed unmatched. CDR3: CASRSQAGSRSEQYF. The CDR3 region has the DNA TGTGCCAGCAGATCTCAAGCGGGGTCAAGGAGCGAGCAGTACTTC. Looking up the rest from reference TRBV2 and TRBJ2-7 gives the full variable domain: EPEVTQTPSHQVTQMGQEVILRCVPISNHLYFYWYRQILGQKVEFLVSFYNNEISEKSEIFDDQFSVERPDGSNFTLKIRSTKLEDSAMYFCASRSQAGSRSEQYFGPGTRLTVT.

The chain links TRBV6-5 to TRBJ2-5, with 8 positions matching TRBD2. Near its end, the DNA agrees better with TRBJ2-7, so the J call may be wrong. This CDR3 has 14 amino acids. Looked up from germline, CDR1 is MNHEY and CDR2 is SVGAGI. The CDR3 DNA is TGTGCCAGCCGCGGGATAGCGGGATCCTACGAGCAGTACTTC. It codes for CASRGIAGSYEQYF.

Written as DNA, the CDR3 is TGCGCCAGCAGGGACAGCAAAAACAATCAGCCCCAGCATTTT. It codes for CASRDSKNNQPQHF. The chain uses TRBV10-2 and TRBJ1-5; TRBD1 is a possible D gene (6 bases). CDR3 size: 14 residues. CDR1 and CDR2 (germline): WSHSY, SAAADI. V was trimmed by 6 bases and J by 3 bases, leaving 12 bases between them.

J is TRBJ1-5 and V is TRBV7-9; the match to TRBD1 covers 7 bases. The CDR3 loop spans 14 amino acids. The germline V gene has CDR1 SEHNR and CDR2 FQNEAQ (reference sequence). V dropped 2 bases and J dropped 4; count of bases not matched to a gene: 2. Here the CDR3 reads CASSLWDSNQPQHF. In nucleotides, the CDR3 is TGTGCCAGCAGCTTATGGGACAGTAATCAGCCCCAGCATTTT.

The genes are TRBV11-3 and TRBJ1-6; 10 bases align to TRBD1. Germline V CDR1 and CDR2: SGHNT, YENEEA. The CDR3 covers 15 residues. The V segment lost 5 bases and the J segment 9 bases; nucleotides outside the gene matches: 7. The CDR3 is CASSQPTGGGSPLHF. CDR3 nucleotides: TGTGCCAGCAGCCAACCGACAGGGGGCGGTTCACCCCTCCACTTT.

The V and J genes are TRBV7-9 and TRBJ1-1; D not certain. The CDR3 has 12 residues. Trimming pared 4 bases from V and 7 bases from J, leaving 10 bases between. The germline CDR1 and CDR2 sequences are SEHNR and FQNEAQ (reference sequence). The CDR3, as DNA: TGTGCCAGCAGCTCGCAGGATTTTGAAGCTTTCTTT. It is translated as CASSSQDFEAFF.

This clone was seen a handful of times. The J gene is TRBJ2-1, the V gene TRBV7-8, with D tentatively TRBD2 (5 bases). Germline CDR1 is SGHVS and CDR2 is FQNEAQ. The CDR3 has 15 amino acids. Trimming removed 0 bases from V and 7 bases from J, with 13 bases in between. CDR3 nucleotides: TGTGCCAGCAGCTTAGCGATGATAGCGTTGAATGAGCAGTTCTTC. The encoded protein is CASSLAMIALNEQFF.

The V and J genes are TRBV7-8 and TRBJ2-3; TRBD2 agrees at 8 bases. CDR1 SGHVS and CDR2 FQNEAQ come from the germline V gene. This CDR3 is built from 16 residues. Germline trimming cut 1 base from V and 2 bases from J; bases unmatched to any gene: 5. This chain's CDR3 is CASSLGAGGYTDTQYF. Written as DNA, the CDR3 is TGTGCCAGCAGCTTAGGTGCGGGAGGTTACACAGATACGCAGTATTTT.

This chain connects TRBV7-2 to TRBJ1-6; 7 positions match TRBD1. Looked up from germline, CDR1 is SGHTA and CDR2 is FQGNSA. Trimming removed 4 bases from V and 1 base from J; junction bases left unmatched: 4. This CDR3 has 16 residues. CDR3 loop: CASSSTGASYNSPLHF. CDR3 coding DNA: TGTGCCAGCAGCTCCACAGGGGCATCCTATAATTCACCCCTCCACTTT.

This clone has just a few counts. This rearrangement joins TRBV2 to TRBJ1-3, with D perhaps TRBD1 (6 bases). The CDR3 has 14 amino acids. Per the germline V gene, CDR1 is SNHLY and CDR2 is FYNNEI. V dropped 6 bases and J dropped 0 bases, with 9 bases sitting between them. The CDR3 spells CASRTGFSGNTIYF. DNA for the CDR3: TGTGCCAGCAGAACAGGGTTCTCTGGAAACACCATATATTTT.

The genes are TRBV2 and TRBJ1-1; 7 positions match TRBD1. The ends lost 6 bases at V and 5 bases at J; junction bases unmatched: 6. This CDR3 contains 13 residues. Germline assignment: CDR1 SNHLY and CDR2 FYNNEI. In DNA, the CDR3 is TGTGCCAGCAGGTTAGGGGGCCGGACTGAAGCTTTCTTT. Protein sequence: CASRLGGRTEAFF. The whole variable domain, filled in from reference TRBV2 and TRBJ1-1, reads EPEVTQTPSHQVTQMGQEVILRCVPISNHLYFYWYRQILGQKVEFLVSFYNNEISEKSEIFDDQFSVERPDGSNFTLKIRSTKLEDSAMYFCASRLGGRTEAFFGQGTRLTVV.

The table lists this clone with a count of one. The chain joins TRBV30 to TRBJ1-1; 7 nucleotides agree with TRBD1. The CDR3 covers 13 residues. Losses at the gene ends were 5 bases for V and 4 bases for J; bases not matched to a gene: 7. CDR1 is GTSNPN, CDR2 SVGIG, per germline (reference sequence). CDR3 loop: CAWRQGFSTEAFF. The CDR3 bases are TGTGCCTGGCGACAGGGTTTTTCCACTGAAGCTTTCTTT. Combining the CDR3 with reference TRBV30 and TRBJ1-1 gives the whole variable domain SQTIHQWPATLVQPVGSPLSLECTVEGTSNPNLYWYRQAAGRGLQLLFYSVGIGQISSEVPQNLSASRPQDRQFILSSKKLLLSDSGFYLCAWRQGFSTEAFFGQGTRLTVV.